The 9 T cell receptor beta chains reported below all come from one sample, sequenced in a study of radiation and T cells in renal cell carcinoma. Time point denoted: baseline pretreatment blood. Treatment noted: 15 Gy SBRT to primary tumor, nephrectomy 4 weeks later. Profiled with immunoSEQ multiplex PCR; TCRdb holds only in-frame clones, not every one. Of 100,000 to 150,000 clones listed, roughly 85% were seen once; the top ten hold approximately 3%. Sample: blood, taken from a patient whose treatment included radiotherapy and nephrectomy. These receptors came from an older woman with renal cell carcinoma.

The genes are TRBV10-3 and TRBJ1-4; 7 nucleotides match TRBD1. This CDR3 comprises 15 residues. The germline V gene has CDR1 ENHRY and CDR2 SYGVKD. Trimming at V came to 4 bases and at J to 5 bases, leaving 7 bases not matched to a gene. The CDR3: CAISATRDRNEKLFF. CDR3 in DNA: TGTGCCATCAGTGCCACCCGGGACAGAAATGAAAAACTGTTTTTT.

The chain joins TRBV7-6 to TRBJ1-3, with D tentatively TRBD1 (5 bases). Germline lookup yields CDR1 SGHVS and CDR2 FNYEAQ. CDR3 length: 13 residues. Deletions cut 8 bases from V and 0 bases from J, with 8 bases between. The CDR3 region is CASSQGSGNTIYF. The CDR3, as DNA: TGTGCCAGCTCCCAGGGCTCTGGAAACACCATATATTTT.

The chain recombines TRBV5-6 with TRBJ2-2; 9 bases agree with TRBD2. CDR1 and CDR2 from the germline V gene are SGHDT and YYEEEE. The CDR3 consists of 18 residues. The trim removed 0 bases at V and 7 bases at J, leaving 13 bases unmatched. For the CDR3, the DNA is TGTGCCAGCAGCTTGGGGAGCGGCGGGGGGGCCTTTGGCGGGGAGCTGTTTTTT. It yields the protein CASSLGSGGGAFGGELFF.

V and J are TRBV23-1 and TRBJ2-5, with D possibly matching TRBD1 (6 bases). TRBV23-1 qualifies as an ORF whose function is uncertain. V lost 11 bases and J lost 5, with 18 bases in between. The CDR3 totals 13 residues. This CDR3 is CALGTFQEETQYF. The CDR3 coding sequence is TGCGCCCTCGGGACATTCCAAGAGGAGACCCAGTACTTC.

CDR3 sequence (DNA): TGTGCCAGCAGCTTTGCCGCGGGGTTCGGCGGGGAGCTGTTTTTT. Its translation: CASSFAAGFGGELFF. The chain recombines TRBV11-2 with TRBJ2-2; D might be TRBD2 (6 bases). The CDR3 is 15 amino acids. Germline V CDR1 and CDR2: SGHAT, FQNNGV. Trimming pared 3 bases from V and 7 bases from J, leaving 15 bases between. Complete variable domain (other parts from reference TRBV11-2 and TRBJ2-2): EAGVAQSPRYKIIEKRQSVAFWCNPISGHATLYWYQQILGQGPKLLIQFQNNGVVDDSQLPKDRFSAERLKGVDSTLKIQPAKLEDSAVYLCASSFAAGFGGELFFGEGSRLTVL.

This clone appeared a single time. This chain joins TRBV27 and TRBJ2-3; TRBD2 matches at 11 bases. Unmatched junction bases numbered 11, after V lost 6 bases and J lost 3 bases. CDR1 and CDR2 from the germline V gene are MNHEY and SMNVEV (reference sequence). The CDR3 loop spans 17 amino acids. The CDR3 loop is CASSQAIAGGRTDTQYF. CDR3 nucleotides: TGTGCCAGCAGCCAAGCGATAGCGGGGGGGCGAACAGATACGCAGTATTTT.

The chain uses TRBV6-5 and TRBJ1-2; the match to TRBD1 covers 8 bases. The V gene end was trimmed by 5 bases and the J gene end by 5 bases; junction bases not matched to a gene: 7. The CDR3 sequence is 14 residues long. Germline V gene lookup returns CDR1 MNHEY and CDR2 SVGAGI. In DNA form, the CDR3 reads TGTGCCAGCAGTCCCGGCACAGGGGGGTATGGCTACACCTTC. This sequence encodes CASSPGTGGYGYTF.

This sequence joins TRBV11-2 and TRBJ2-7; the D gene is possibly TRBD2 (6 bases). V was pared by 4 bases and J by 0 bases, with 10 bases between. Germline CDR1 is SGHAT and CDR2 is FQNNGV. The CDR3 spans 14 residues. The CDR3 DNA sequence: TGTGCCAGCAGCTCGACTAGTCTCTCCTACGAGCAGTACTTC. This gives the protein CASSSTSLSYEQYF.

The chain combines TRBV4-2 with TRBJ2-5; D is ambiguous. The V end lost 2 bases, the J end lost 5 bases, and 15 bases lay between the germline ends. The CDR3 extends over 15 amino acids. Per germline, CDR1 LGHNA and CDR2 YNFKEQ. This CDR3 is CASSQLESFGETQYF. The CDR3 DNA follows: TGTGCCAGCAGCCAACTAGAGTCCTTCGGGGAGACCCAGTACTTC.